The present T cell receptor beta chain was sequenced within a study of T cell responses to AZD1222 COVID-19 vaccine. Study results and caveats: The study found Spike-specific TCR breadth and depth rose after two AZD1222 doses. Reports indicate that nearly half of spike-specific TCRs are directed at unmutated variant regions. Mostly white British, mostly female donors; authors suggested clonal diversity may be underestimated.

The CDR3 consists of 13 residues. V lost 2 bases to trimming and J lost 4 bases, with 9 bases between them. CDR1 LNHDA and CDR2 SQIVND come from the germline V gene (reference sequence). Here immunoSEQ multiplex PCR was the method, and the copy in TCRdb shows in-frame clones only, minus some. Of roughly 120,000 clones in the sample, 85% to 90% were seen once. On this clone itself: Its antigen is currently unknown.

The genes are TRBV19 and TRBJ2-7; tentatively, D is TRBD1 (7 bases). The receptor was isolated from an adult in good health. The sequencing used peripheral blood, collected on day 0 of AZD1222 vaccination. The CDR3 reads CASSIQGGYEQYF. DNA for the CDR3: TGTGCCAGTAGTATACAGGGGGGTTACGAGCAGTACTTC.